Shown below are 24 T cell receptor beta chains from a single sample sequenced in a study of blood T cell repertoires in COVID-19. The protocol was immunoSEQ multiplex PCR, while the TCRdb copy is restricted to in-frame clones and leaves out a portion. Counted here are about 100,000 clones, roughly nine tenths occurring once; the ten biggest clones make up less than 2.5%. The sequenced material came from peripheral blood. Receptors originate from a man in his fifties with active COVID-19.

This chain joins TRBV18 and TRBJ1-1; the D is unclear. The germline CDR1 and CDR2 sequences are KGHSH and LQKENI. Trimming removed 0 bases from V and 2 bases from J, with 7 bases in between. The CDR3 has 14 residues. The CDR3 loop reads CASSPPSVNTEAFF. The CDR3 nucleotides are TGTGCCAGCTCACCACCGTCAGTAAACACTGAAGCTTTCTTT.

This chain joins TRBV9 and TRBJ1-6, with D tentatively TRBD1 (6 bases). The CDR3 is made up of 17 amino acids. With 0 bases removed from V and 5 bases from J, the gap between germline ends came to 15 bases. Germline CDR1 is SGDLS and CDR2 is YYNGEE. The CDR3 DNA reads TGTGCCAGCAGCGTAGGCGTCCGGGGGGCGCATAATTCACCCCTCCACTTT. This gives the protein CASSVGVRGAHNSPLHF.

The chain is built from TRBV14 and TRBJ1-5; D might be TRBD1 (5 bases). V was pared by 0 bases and J by 5 bases, with 20 bases between. The CDR3 spans 18 residues. Germline V gene data show CDR1 as SGHDN and CDR2 as FVKESK. Written as DNA, the CDR3 is TGTGCCAGCAGCCAAGAGGTAGCATGGGGCAGAAATTATCAGCCCCAGCATTTT. This encodes CASSQEVAWGRNYQPQHF.

The V call is TRBV6-5, the J call TRBJ1-2; 8 nucleotides agree with TRBD1. The CDR3 contains 14 residues. With V trimmed by 7 bases and J by 1 base, 5 bases remained unmatched. CDR1 and CDR2 (germline): MNHEY, SVGAGI. CDR3 in amino acids: CASILTGDNYGYTF. The CDR3 region has the DNA TGTGCCAGCATCCTGACAGGGGATAACTATGGCTACACCTTC.

The chain uses TRBV25-1 and TRBJ1-3, with no clear D. The CDR3 has 14 amino acids. Germline assignment: CDR1 MGHDK and CDR2 SYGVNS. The V and J ends lost 5 bases and 2 bases respectively, with 10 bases between them. In nucleotides, the CDR3 is TGTGCCAGCAGTTGGTCCGGGGCTGGAAACACCATATATTTT. It yields the protein CASSWSGAGNTIYF.

The V and J genes are TRBV11-3 and TRBJ2-2; no clear D gene. Looked up from germline, CDR1 is SGHNT and CDR2 is YENEEA. This CDR3 is built from 15 residues. The ends were cut back, 1 base at V and 3 bases at J, with 9 bases in the middle. CDR3 loop: CASSLGPTYTGELFF. DNA for the CDR3: TGTGCCAGCAGCTTAGGCCCTACCTACACCGGGGAGCTGTTTTTT.

The chain has TRBV7-7 and TRBJ2-1, with TRBD1 identical over 7 bases. J was trimmed by 7 bases and V by 0 bases; bases with no gene match: 0. The germline V gene has CDR1 SSHAT and CDR2 FNYEAQ (reference sequence). The CDR3 spans 13 residues. The CDR3 is CASSLARGNEQFF. As DNA, the CDR3 is TGTGCCAGCAGCTTAGCCAGGGGGAATGAGCAGTTCTTC. Full variable domain (remainder filled in from reference TRBV7-7 and TRBJ2-1): GAGVSQSPRYKVTKRGQDVTLRCDPISSHATLYWYQQALGQGPEFLTYFNYEAQPDKSGLPSDRFSAERPEGSISTLTIQRTEQRDSAMYRCASSLARGNEQFFGPGTRLTVL.

This chain joins TRBV3-1 (or the pseudogene TRBV3-2) and TRBJ2-3; D remains ambiguous. This CDR3 has 18 residues. The V end was cut by 0 bases, the J end by 0 bases, with 16 bases between. Germline CDR1 is LGHDT and CDR2 is YNNKEL (reference sequence). As DNA, the CDR3 is TGTGCCAGCAGCCAAGAAATAGGAGCGATCTCTAGCACAGATACGCAGTATTTT. Protein: CASSQEIGAISSTDTQYF.

The CDR3 bases are TGTGCCAGCAGCTTATTAGGACAGGGGGCCACAGATACGCAGTATTTT. This gives the protein CASSLLGQGATDTQYF. The J gene is TRBJ2-3, the V gene TRBV7-9, with 11 positions matching TRBD1. This CDR3 has 16 amino acids. CDR1 and CDR2 from the germline V gene are SEHNR and FQNEAQ (reference sequence). V lost 2 bases and J lost 2; bases outside the gene matches: 3.

The chain carries TRBV19 and TRBJ1-2; 10 bases are a match to TRBD1. The germline CDR1 and CDR2 sequences are LNHDA and SQIVND (reference sequence). After removal of 10 bases from V and 4 bases from J, the junction contained 6 bases not matched to a gene. The CDR3 has 13 residues. The CDR3 DNA sequence: TGTGCCACCTCGGGACAGGGGACCTATGGCTACACCTTC. Translation gives CATSGQGTYGYTF.

This sequence joins TRBV6-2 or TRBV6-3 and TRBJ1-1, with a tentative D call TRBD1 (6 bases). Trimming pared 1 base from V and 4 bases from J, leaving 16 bases between. Germline CDR1 reads MNHEY; CDR2 reads SVGEGT. This CDR3 comprises 16 residues. The CDR3 protein is CASSYFRASGATEAFF. The DNA for the CDR3 is TGTGCCAGCAGTTACTTCCGGGCTTCAGGGGCCACTGAAGCTTTCTTT.

V is TRBV6-5 and J is TRBJ1-2; D may be TRBD1 (5 bases). The CDR3 length is 15 residues. The V end lost 4 bases, the J end lost 10 bases, and 22 bases lay between the germline ends. The germline V gene has CDR1 MNHEY and CDR2 SVGAGI. The CDR3 here is CASSWRDGSIRDYTF. CDR3 bases: TGTGCCAGCAGTTGGCGGGACGGGAGCATCAGGGACTACACCTTC.

For this clone: In the same sample, other DNA sequences code for this CDR3. CDR3 nucleotide sequence: TGTGCCAGCAGCTCAGGGGGCACCGGGGAGCTGTTTTTT. Translation: CASSSGGTGELFF. The genes are TRBV11-2 and TRBJ2-2; 7 nucleotides align to TRBD1. The germline V gene encodes CDR1 SGHAT and CDR2 FQNNGV. The CDR3 sequence is 13 residues long. V shed 4 bases and J 4 bases; nucleotides not matched to a gene: 0.

The chain uses TRBV9 and TRBJ1-4, with D hard to call. V lost 3 bases and J lost 3, with 12 bases in between. This CDR3 is 15 amino acids long. Germline V gene lookup returns CDR1 SGDLS and CDR2 YYNGEE. In nucleotides, the CDR3 is TGTGCCAGCAGCGCCCCGGGAGATCCTAATGAAAAACTGTTTTTT. It specifies CASSAPGDPNEKLFF. The whole variable domain, filled in from reference TRBV9 and TRBJ1-4, reads DSGVTQTPKHLITATGQRVTLRCSPRSGDLSVYWYQQSLDQGLQFLIQYYNGEERAKGNILERFSAQQFPDLHSELNLSSLELGDSALYFCASSAPGDPNEKLFFGSGTQLSVL.

The rearrangement links TRBV7-2 to TRBJ2-4; 7 positions agree with TRBD2. The CDR3 extends over 16 amino acids. The V gene's germline CDR1 is SGHTA and CDR2 FQGNSA. Trimming at V came to 4 bases and at J to 6 bases, leaving 12 bases not matched to a gene. CDR3: CASSSSLGGIRNIQYF. The CDR3 DNA reads as TGTGCCAGCAGCTCTTCCTTGGGAGGGATTAGAAACATTCAGTACTTC.

The gene calls are TRBV12-3 or TRBV12-4 and TRBJ1-2; TRBD1 might be the D (5 bases). The CDR3 length is 13 residues. V was trimmed by 7 bases and J by 6 bases, leaving 15 bases between them. CDR3 sequence: CASTLGAGHGYTF. CDR3 sequence (DNA): TGTGCCAGCACTCTTGGGGCAGGGCATGGCTACACCTTC.

The chain carries TRBV24-1 and TRBJ1-1, with 8 bases lining up with TRBD1. CDR1 is KGHDR and CDR2 is SFDVKD in the germline V gene. V shed 7 bases and J 1 base; nucleotides not matched to a gene: 4. CDR3 length: 14 amino acids. The CDR3, as DNA: TGTGCCACCAGGGCAGGACAGGGGAACACTGAAGCTTTCTTT. This translates into CATRAGQGNTEAFF.

The chain has TRBV11-3 and TRBJ2-1; 8 bases match TRBD2. The CDR3 contains 15 residues. CDR1 and CDR2 from the germline V gene are SGHNT and YENEEA. J was trimmed by 2 bases and V by 4 bases; bases with no gene match: 4. This CDR3 reads CASSSRGGPYNEQFF. CDR3 DNA: TGTGCCAGCAGCTCTCGGGGGGGGCCCTACAATGAGCAGTTCTTC.

CDR3 residues: CASSTREGQNSPLHF. DNA for the CDR3: TGTGCCAGCAGCACCCGGGAGGGGCAAAATTCACCCCTCCACTTT. The chain couples TRBV7-9 to TRBJ1-6, with D perhaps matching TRBD1 (5 bases). The V end was cut by 5 bases, the J end by 7 bases, with 15 bases between. This CDR3 is built from 15 residues. Germline CDR1 SEHNR, CDR2 FQNEAQ (reference sequence).

The chain uses TRBV6-4 and TRBJ2-3; TRBD2 agrees at 9 bases. This CDR3 is built from 16 residues. Germline V gene sequence: CDR1 MRHNA, CDR2 SNTAGT. Trimming removed 0 bases from V and 6 bases from J; junction bases left unmatched: 7. The CDR3, as DNA: TGTGCCAGCAGTGACTCCTCGGCGGGGGGGCTGGATACGCAGTATTTT. Its translation is CASSDSSAGGLDTQYF.

The chain couples TRBV19 to TRBJ2-5; 8 bases are a match to TRBD2. Trimming cost V 3 bases and J 2 bases; bases outside gene matches: 11. CDR3 length: 17 amino acids. Germline CDR1 and CDR2: LNHDA and SQIVND (reference sequence). Here the CDR3 reads CASSIRSGTRVQETQYF. CDR3 in DNA: TGTGCCAGTAGTATCCGCTCCGGGACTAGGGTACAAGAGACCCAGTACTTC.

This clone was seen a single time. The V gene is TRBV7-9, the J gene TRBJ2-1; 7 bases fit TRBD1. The CDR3 covers 18 residues. Per germline, CDR1 SEHNR and CDR2 FQNEAQ (reference sequence). V was clipped by 5 bases and J by 5 bases; unmatched bases: 18. CDR3 in amino acids: CASSPIPDRIRGNNEQFF. The CDR3 coding sequence is TGTGCCAGCAGCCCTATTCCGGACAGGATACGTGGGAACAATGAGCAGTTCTTC.

The J gene is TRBJ2-6, the V gene TRBV7-9; possibly TRBD1 for D (5 bases). Between the trimmed V and J ends, which lost 9 bases and 0 bases, there was a span of 9 bases. Germline loops: CDR1 SEHNR, CDR2 FQNEAQ (reference sequence). CDR3 length equals 14 residues. The CDR3 reads CASGGASGANVLTF. The CDR3 DNA reads TGTGCCAGTGGTGGGGCCTCTGGGGCCAACGTCCTGACTTTC.

The V gene is TRBV6-6, the J gene TRBJ2-2; 10 bases are a match to TRBD1. V dropped 5 bases and J dropped 6; count of bases not matched to a gene: 12. The CDR3 is 17 amino acids. Germline CDR1 is MNHNY and CDR2 is SVGAGI (reference sequence). This CDR3 reads CASSQTGTGAGAGELFF. Written as DNA, the CDR3 is TGTGCCAGCAGTCAAACCGGGACAGGGGCGGGGGCCGGGGAGCTGTTTTTT.